The clone carrying this T cell receptor beta chain was counted between two and nine times. Time point noted: newly diagnosed GD, antithyroid drugs for less than 3 months. The TCR library was made from RNA extracted from PBMCs. These data are taken from a study of regulatory T cells in long-lasting Graves disease. The overall study: Patients with new Graves' disease had used antithyroid drugs below 3 months.

The CDR3 extends over 15 amino acids. Germline lookup yields CDR1 MNHEY and CDR2 SVGEGT. V gave up 6 bases and J gave up 5 bases, with 18 bases separating them. To make TCR beta libraries, researchers used iRepertoire HTBI primers and Arm-PCR of CDR3 regions. From the multiplex PCR reads, TCRdb called clonotypes with MiXCR, one entry per CDR3 protein. Of 440,000 or so distinct CDR3 sequences in the sample, over 15% were seen once. This sample was shared with a second study, whose subject was T cells in Graves' hyperthyroidism and ophthalmopathy. This second report adds: The TCR CDR3 was amplified in a first-round RT-PCR using the HTBI primer set.

The clonotype originates from a woman aged 25 to 39 with Graves disease. The chain combines TRBV6-2 or TRBV6-3 with TRBJ2-3; D call uncertain. The specimen was peripheral blood mononuclear cells (PBMCs), collected at new diagnosis, from a patient treated with antithyroid drugs. CDR3 DNA: TGTGCCAGCAGCCCCACGATTTTAAACAGAGATACGCAGTATTTT. Translated: CASSPTILNRDTQYF.